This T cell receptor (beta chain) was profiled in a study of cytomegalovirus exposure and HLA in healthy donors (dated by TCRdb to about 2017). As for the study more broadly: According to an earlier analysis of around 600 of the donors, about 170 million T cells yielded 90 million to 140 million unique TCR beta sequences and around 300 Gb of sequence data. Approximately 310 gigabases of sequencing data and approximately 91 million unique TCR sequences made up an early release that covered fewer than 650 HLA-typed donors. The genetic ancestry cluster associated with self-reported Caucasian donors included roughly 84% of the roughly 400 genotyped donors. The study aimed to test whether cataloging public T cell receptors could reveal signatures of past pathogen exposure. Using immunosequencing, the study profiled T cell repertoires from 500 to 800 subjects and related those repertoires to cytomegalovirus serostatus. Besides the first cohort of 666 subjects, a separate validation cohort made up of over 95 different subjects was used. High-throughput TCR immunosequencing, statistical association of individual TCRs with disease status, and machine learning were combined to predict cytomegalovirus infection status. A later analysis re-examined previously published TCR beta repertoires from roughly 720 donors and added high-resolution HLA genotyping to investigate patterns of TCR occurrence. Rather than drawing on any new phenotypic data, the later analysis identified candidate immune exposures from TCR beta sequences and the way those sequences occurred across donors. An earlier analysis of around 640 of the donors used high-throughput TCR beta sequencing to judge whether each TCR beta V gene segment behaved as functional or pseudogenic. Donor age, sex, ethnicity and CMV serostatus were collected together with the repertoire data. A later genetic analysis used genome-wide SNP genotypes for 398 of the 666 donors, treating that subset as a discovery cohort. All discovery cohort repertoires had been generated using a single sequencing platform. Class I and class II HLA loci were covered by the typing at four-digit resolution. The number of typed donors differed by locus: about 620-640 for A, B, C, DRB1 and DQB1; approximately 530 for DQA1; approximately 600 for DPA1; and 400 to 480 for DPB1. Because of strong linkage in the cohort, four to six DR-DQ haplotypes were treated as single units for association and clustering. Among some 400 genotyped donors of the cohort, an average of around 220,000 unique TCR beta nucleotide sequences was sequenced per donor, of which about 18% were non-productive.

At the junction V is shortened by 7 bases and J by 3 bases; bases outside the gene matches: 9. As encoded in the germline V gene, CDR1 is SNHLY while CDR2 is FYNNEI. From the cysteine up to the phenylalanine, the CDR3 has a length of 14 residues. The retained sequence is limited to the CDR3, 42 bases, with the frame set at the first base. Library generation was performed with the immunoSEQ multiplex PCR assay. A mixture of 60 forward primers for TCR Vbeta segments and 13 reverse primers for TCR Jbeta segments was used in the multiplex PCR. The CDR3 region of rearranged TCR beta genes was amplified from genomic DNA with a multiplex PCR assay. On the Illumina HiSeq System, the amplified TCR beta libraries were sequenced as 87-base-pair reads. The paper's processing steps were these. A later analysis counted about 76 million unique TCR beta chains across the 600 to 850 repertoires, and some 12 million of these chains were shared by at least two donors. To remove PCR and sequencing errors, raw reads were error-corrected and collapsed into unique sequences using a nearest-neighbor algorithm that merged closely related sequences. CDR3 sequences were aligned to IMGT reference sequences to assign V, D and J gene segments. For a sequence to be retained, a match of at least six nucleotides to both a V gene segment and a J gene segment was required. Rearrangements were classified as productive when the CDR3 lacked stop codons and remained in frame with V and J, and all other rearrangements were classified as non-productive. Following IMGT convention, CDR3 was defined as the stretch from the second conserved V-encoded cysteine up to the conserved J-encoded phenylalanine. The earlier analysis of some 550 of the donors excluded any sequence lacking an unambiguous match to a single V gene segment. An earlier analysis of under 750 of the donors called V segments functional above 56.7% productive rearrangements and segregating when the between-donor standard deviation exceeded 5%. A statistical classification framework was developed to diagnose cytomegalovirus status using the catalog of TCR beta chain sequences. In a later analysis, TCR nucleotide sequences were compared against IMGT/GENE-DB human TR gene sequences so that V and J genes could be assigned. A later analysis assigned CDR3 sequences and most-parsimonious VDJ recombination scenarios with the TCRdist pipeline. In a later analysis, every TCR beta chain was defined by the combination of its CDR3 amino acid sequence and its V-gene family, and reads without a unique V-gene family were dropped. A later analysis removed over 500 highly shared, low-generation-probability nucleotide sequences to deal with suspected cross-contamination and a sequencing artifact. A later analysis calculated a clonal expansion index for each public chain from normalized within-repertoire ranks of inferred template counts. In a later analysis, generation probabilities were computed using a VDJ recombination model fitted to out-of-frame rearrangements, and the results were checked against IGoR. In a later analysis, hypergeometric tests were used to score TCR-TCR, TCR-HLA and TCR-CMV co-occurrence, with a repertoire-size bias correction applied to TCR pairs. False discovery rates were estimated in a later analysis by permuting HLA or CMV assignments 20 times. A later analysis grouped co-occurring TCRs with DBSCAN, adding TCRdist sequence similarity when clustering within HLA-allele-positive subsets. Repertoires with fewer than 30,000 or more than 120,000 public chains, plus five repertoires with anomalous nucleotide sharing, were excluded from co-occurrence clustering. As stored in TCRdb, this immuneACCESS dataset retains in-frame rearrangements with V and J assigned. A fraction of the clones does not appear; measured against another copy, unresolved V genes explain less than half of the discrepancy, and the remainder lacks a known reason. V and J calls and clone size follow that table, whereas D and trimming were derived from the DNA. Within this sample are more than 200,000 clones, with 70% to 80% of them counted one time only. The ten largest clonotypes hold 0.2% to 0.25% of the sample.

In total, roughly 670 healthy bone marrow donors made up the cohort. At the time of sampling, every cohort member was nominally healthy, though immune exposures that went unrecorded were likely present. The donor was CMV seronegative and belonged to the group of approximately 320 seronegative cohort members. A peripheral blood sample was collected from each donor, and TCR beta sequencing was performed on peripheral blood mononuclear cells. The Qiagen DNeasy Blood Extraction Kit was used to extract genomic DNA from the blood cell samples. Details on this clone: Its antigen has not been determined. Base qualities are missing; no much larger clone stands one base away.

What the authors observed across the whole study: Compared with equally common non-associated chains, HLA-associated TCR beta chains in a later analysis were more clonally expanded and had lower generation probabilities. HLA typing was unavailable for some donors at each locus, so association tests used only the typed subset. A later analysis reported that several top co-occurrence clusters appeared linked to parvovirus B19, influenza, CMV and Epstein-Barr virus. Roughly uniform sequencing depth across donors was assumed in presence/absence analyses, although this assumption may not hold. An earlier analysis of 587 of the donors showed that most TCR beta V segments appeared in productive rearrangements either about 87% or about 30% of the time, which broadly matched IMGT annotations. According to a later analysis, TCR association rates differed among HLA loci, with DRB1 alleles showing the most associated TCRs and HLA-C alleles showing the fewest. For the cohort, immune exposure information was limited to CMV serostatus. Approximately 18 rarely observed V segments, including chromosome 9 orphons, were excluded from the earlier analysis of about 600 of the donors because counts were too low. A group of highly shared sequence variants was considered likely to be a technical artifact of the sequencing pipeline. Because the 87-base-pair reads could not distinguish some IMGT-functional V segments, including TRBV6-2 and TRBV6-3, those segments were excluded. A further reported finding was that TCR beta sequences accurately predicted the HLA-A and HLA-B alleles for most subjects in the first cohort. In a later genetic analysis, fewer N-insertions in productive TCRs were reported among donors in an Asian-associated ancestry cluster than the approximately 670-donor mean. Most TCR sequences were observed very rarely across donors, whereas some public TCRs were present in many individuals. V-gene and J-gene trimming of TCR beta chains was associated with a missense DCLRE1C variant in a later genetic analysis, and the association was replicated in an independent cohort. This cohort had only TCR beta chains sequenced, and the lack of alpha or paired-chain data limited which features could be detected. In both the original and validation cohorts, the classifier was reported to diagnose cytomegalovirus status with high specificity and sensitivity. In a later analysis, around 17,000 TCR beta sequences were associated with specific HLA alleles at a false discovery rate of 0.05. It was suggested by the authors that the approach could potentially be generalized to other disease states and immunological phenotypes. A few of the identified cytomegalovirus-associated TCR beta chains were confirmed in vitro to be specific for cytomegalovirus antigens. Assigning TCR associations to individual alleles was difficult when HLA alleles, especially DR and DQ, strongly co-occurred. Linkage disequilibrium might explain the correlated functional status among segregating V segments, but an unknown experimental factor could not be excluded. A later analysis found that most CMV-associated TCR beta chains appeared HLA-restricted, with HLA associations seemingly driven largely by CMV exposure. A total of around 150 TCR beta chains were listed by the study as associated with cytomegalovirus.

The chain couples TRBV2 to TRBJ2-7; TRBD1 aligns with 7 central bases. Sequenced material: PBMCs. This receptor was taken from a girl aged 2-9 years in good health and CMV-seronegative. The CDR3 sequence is CASNLQGNGYEQYF. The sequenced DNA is TGTGCCAGCAACCTACAGGGGAACGGCTACGAGCAGTACTTC.